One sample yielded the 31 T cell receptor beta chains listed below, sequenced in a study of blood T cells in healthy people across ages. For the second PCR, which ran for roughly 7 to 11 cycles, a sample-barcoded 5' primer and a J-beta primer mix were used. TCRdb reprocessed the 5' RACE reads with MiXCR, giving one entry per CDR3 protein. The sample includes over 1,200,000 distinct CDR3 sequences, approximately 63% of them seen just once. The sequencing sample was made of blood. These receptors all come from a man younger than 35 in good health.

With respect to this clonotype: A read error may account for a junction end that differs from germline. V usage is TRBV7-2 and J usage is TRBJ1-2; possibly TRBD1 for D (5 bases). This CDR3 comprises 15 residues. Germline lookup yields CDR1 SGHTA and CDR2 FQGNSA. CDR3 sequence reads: CVSTKAGGSNYGYTF. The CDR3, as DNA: TGTGTCAGCACCAAAGCCGGGGGATCTAACTATGGCTACACCTTC.

The CDR3 DNA reads TGTGCCAGCAGCTTAAGAGGGACTAGCGATAATAGCTCCTACGAGCAGTACTTC. Amino acids: CASSLRGTSDNSSYEQYF. This chain uses TRBV7-2 with TRBJ2-7; 10 nucleotides align to TRBD2. The CDR3 contains 18 residues. CDR1 and CDR2 (germline): SGHTA, FQGNSA. J lost 0 bases, V lost 2 bases, and 10 bases had no gene match.

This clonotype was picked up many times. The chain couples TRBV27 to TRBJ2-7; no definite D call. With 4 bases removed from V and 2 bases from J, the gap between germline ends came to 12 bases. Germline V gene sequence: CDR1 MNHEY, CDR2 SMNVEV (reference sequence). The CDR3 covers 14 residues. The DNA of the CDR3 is TGTGCCAGCAGTTCCCCCCCCGAGACCTACGAGCAGTACTTC. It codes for CASSSPPETYEQYF.

DNA for the CDR3: TGCGCCAGCAGCCAAGAAGGGGGCGAGTACACTGAAGCTTTCTTT. Its translation: CASSQEGGEYTEAFF. The chain joins TRBV4-1 to TRBJ1-1, with 7 bases identical to TRBD1. Per the germline V gene, CDR1 is MGHRA and CDR2 is YSYEKL. The CDR3 sequence is 15 residues long. Unmatched junction bases numbered 4, after V lost 0 bases and J lost 3 bases.

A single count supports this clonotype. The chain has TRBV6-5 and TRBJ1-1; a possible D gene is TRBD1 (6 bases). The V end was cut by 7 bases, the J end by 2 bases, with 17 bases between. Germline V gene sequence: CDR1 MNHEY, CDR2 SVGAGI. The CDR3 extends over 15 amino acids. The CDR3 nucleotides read TGTGCCAGCACCCTGGGGGGGGCTTCAAACACTGAAGCTTTCTTT. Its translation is CASTLGGASNTEAFF.

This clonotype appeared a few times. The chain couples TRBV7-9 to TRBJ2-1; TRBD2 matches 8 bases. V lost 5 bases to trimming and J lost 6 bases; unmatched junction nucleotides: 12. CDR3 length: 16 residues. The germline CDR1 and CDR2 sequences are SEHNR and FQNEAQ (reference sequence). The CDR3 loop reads CASSTELAAVTNEQFF. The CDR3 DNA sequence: TGTGCCAGCAGCACCGAACTAGCGGCGGTGACCAATGAGCAGTTCTTC.

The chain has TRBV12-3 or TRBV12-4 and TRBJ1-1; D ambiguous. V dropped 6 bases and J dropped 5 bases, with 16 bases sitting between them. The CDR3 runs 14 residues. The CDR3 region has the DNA TGTGCCAGCAGCGATAACAGTGATGGGACTGAAGCTTTCTTT. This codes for CASSDNSDGTEAFF.

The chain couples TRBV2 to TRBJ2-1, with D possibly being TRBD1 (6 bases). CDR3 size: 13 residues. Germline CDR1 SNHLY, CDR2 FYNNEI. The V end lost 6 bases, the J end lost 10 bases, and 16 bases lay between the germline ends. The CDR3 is CASRSGVGSEQFF. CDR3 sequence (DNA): TGTGCCAGCAGGTCAGGGGTCGGTTCCGAGCAGTTCTTC. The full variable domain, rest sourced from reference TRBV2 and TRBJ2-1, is EPEVTQTPSHQVTQMGQEVILRCVPISNHLYFYWYRQILGQKVEFLVSFYNNEISEKSEIFDDQFSVERPDGSNFTLKIRSTKLEDSAMYFCASRSGVGSEQFFGPGTRLTVL.

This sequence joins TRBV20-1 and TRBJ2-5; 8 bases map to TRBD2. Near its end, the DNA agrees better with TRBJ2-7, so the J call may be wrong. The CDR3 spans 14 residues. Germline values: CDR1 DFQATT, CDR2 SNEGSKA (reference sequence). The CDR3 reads CSASGRAGAVEQYF. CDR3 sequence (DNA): TGCAGTGCTAGCGGACGAGCGGGAGCGGTCGAGCAGTACTTC.

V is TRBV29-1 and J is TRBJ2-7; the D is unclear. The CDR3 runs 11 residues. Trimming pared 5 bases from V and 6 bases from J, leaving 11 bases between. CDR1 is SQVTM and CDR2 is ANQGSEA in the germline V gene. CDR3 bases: TGCAGCGTTTCAGACTTCGGCGAGCAGTACTTC. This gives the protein CSVSDFGEQYF.

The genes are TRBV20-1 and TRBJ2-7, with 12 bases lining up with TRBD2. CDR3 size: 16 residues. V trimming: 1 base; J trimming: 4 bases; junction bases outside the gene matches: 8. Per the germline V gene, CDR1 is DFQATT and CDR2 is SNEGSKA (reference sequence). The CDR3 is CSARGLGTSGPYEQYF. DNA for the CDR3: TGCAGTGCTAGAGGTTTGGGGACTAGCGGGCCATACGAGCAGTACTTC.

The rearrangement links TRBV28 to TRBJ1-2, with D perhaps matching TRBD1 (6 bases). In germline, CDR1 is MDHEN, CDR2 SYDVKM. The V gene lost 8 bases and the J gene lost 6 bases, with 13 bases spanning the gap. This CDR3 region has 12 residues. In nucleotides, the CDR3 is TGTGCCAGCCGAACAGGGTCTCATGGCTACACCTTC. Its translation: CASRTGSHGYTF.

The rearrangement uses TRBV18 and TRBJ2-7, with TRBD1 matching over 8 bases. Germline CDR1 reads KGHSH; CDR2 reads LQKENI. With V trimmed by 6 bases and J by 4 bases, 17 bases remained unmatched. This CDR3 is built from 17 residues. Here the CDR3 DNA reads TGTGCCAGCTCCGCCGGGTGGATTGGACAGGGTACGTACGAGCAGTACTTC. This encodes CASSAGWIGQGTYEQYF.

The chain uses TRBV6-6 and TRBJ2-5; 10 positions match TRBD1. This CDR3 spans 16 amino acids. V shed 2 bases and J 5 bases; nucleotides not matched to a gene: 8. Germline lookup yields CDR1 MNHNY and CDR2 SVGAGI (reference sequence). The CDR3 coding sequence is TGTGCCAGCAGTTACACCCTGACAGGGGGCAAGGAGACCCAGTACTTC. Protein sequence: CASSYTLTGGKETQYF.

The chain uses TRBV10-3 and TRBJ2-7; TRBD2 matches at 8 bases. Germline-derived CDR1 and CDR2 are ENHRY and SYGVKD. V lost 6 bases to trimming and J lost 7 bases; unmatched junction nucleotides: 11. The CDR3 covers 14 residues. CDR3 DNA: TGTGCCATCAGCGATGGGGCTAGCGGGTTTGAGCAGTACTTC. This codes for CAISDGASGFEQYF.

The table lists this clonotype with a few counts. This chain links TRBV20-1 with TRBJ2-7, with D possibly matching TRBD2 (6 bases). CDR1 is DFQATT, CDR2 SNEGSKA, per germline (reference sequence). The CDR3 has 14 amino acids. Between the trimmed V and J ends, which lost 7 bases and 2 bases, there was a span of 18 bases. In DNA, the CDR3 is TGCAGTGTGGACCGGCGGGACGGAACCTACGAGCAGTACTTC. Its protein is CSVDRRDGTYEQYF.

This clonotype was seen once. This CDR3 reads CAISERTVEAFF. The CDR3 DNA sequence: TGTGCCATCAGTGAGAGGACAGTAGAAGCTTTCTTT. The V and J genes are TRBV10-3 and TRBJ1-1, with D perhaps TRBD1 (6 bases). Germline loops: CDR1 ENHRY, CDR2 SYGVKD. Trimming left V 2 bases short and J 8 bases short, with 9 bases between. The CDR3 is made up of 12 amino acids.

The chain's CDR3 is CASSWAGGSNEQYF. Here the CDR3 DNA reads TGTGCCAGCAGTTGGGCGGGAGGGTCCAATGAGCAGTACTTC. The genes are TRBV27 and TRBJ2-5, with 9 bases aligning to TRBD2. After removal of 4 bases from V and 11 bases from J, the junction contained 11 bases not matched to a gene. CDR1 is MNHEY and CDR2 is SMNVEV in the germline V gene (reference sequence). CDR3 length equals 14 residues.

The CDR3 nucleotides read TGTGCCATCGACAACAGGGGTGGGTCGAACTACAATGAGCAGTTCTTC. This codes for CAIDNRGGSNYNEQFF. The chain couples TRBV10-3 to TRBJ2-1, with 7 bases aligning to TRBD1. Germline trimming cut 8 bases from V and 3 bases from J; bases unmatched to any gene: 13. Germline CDR1 ENHRY, CDR2 SYGVKD. The CDR3 length is 16 residues.

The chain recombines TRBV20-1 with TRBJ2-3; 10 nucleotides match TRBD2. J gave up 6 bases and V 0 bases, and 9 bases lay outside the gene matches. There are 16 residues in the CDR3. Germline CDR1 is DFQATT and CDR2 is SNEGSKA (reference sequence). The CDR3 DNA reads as TGCAGTGCTAGAGATCATCTAGCGGGGGATTTTGATACGCAGTATTTT. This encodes CSARDHLAGDFDTQYF.

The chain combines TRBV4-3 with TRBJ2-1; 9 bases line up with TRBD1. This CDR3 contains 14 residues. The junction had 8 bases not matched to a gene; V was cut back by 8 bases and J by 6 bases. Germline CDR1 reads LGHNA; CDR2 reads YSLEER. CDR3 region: CASRRDRASNEQFF. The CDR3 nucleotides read TGCGCCAGCCGCCGGGACAGGGCCTCCAATGAGCAGTTCTTC.

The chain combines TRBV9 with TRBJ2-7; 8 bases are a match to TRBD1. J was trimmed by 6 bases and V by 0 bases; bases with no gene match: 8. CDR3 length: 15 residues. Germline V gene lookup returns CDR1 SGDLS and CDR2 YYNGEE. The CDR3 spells CASSVGGQGTSEQYF. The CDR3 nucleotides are TGTGCCAGCAGCGTAGGAGGACAGGGCACTTCCGAGCAGTACTTC.

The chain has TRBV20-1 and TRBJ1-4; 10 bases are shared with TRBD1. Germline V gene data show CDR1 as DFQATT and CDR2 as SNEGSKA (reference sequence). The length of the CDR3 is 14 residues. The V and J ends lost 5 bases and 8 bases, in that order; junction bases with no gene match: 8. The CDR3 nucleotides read TGCAGTGCTCGGACAGGGGGATTAGGCGAAAAACTGTTTTTT. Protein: CSARTGGLGEKLFF.

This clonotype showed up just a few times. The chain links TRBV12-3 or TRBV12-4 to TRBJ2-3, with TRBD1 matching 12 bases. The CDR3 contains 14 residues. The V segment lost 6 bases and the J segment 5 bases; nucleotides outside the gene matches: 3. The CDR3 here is CASRGQGAGDTQYF. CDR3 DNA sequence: TGTGCCAGCAGGGGACAGGGGGCAGGAGATACGCAGTATTTT.

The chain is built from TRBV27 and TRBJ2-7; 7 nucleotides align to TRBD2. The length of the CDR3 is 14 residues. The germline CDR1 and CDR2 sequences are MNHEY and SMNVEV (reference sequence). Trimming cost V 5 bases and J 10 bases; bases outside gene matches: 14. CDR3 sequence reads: CASSPDTGEGTQYF. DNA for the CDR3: TGTGCCAGCAGTCCAGACACTGGGGAGGGCACCCAGTACTTC.

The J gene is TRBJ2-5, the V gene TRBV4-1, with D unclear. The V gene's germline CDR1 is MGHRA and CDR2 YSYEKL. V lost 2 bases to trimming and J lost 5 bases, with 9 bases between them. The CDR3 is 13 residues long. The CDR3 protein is CASSQSGVETQYF. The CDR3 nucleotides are TGCGCCAGCAGCCAATCTGGGGTGGAGACCCAGTACTTC.

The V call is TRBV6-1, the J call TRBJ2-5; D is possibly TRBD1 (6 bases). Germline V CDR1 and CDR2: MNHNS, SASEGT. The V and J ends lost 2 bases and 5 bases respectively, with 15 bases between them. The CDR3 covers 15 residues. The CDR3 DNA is TGTGCCAGCAGTGAATGGATGGGGGCCTCTGAGACCCAGTACTTC. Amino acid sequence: CASSEWMGASETQYF.

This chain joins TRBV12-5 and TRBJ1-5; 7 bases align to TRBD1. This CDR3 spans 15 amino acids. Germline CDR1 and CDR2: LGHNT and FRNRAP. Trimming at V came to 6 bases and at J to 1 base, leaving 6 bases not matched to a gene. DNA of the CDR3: TGTGCTAGTGGGACAGGGATAGGGAGCAATCAGCCCCAGCATTTT. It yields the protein CASGTGIGSNQPQHF.

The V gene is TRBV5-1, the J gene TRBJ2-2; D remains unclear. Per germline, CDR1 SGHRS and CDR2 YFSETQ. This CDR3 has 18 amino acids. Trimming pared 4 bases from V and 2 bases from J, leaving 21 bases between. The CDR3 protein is CASSKNPPLGSNTGELFF. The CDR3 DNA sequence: TGCGCCAGCAGCAAGAACCCTCCCCTAGGAAGTAACACCGGGGAGCTGTTTTTT. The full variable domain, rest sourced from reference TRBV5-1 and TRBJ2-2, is KAGVTQTPRYLIKTRGQQVTLSCSPISGHRSVSWYQQTPGQGLQFLFEYFSETQRNKGNFPGRFSGRQFSNSRSEMNVSTLELGDSALYLCASSKNPPLGSNTGELFFGEGSRLTVL.

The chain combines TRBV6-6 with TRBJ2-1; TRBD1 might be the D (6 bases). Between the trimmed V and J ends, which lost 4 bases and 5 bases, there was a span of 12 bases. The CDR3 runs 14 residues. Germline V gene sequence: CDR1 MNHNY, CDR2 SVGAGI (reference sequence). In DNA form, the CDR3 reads TGTGCCAGCAGTTCACAGGGCCTCGACAATGAGCAGTTCTTC. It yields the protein CASSSQGLDNEQFF.

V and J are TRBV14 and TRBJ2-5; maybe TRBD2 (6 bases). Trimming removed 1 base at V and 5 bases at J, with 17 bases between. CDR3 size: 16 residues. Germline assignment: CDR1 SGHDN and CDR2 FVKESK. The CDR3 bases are TGTGCCAGCAGCCAAGGACTAGGCTTGGGTTTCGAGACCCAGTACTTC. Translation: CASSQGLGLGFETQYF.